The 20 T cell receptor beta chains below come from one sample, sequenced in a study of response to subunit inactivated influenza vaccine. MiXCR, run by TCRdb on the RT-PCR reads, gives a single entry per CDR3 protein. There are 500,000 to 750,000 distinct CDR3 sequences in the sample; 13% to 15% occur only once, and roughly 10% lies in the top ten. Sequences were derived from PBMCs from blood, sampled approximately 12 days after vaccination. These receptors originate from a man in his fifties or sixties who received an inactivated influenza vaccine.

This clonotype was found once. The V and J genes are TRBV7-2 and TRBJ2-7; 8 nucleotides agree with TRBD2. The CDR3 extends over 15 amino acids. Germline CDR1 reads SGHTA; CDR2 reads FQGNSA. V lost 2 bases to trimming and J lost 4 bases; unmatched junction nucleotides: 7. CDR3 in DNA: TGTGCCAGCAGCTTATTCGGGCGGGAGGAATACGAGCAGTACTTC. Protein: CASSLFGREEYEQYF.

There are a few counts of this clonotype. V usage is TRBV20-1 and J usage is TRBJ2-1, with 7 bases aligning to TRBD1. V shed 3 bases, J shed 5 bases, and the junction held 10 bases outside the gene matches. From germline, CDR1 is DFQATT and CDR2 SNEGSKA (reference sequence). The CDR3 totals 15 residues. CDR3 residues: CSASTWQGVDNEQFF. The CDR3 coding sequence is TGCAGTGCTAGTACCTGGCAGGGGGTTGACAATGAGCAGTTCTTC.

This clonotype was detected ten times or more. The chain joins TRBV28 to TRBJ1-1; TRBD1 agrees at 8 bases. CDR3 length: 15 amino acids. J gave up 6 bases and V 5 bases, and 11 bases lay outside the gene matches. Germline loops: CDR1 MDHEN, CDR2 SYDVKM. The CDR3 bases are TGTGCCAGCAGTGCCTTGACAGGGGAGTTGGCTGAAGCTTTCTTT. It yields the protein CASSALTGELAEAFF.

There are a few counts of this clonotype. This chain joins TRBV9 and TRBJ1-2; tentatively, D is TRBD1 (6 bases). The CDR3 runs to 13 residues. Germline CDR1 SGDLS, CDR2 YYNGEE. V lost 0 bases and J lost 8, with 11 bases in between. CDR3 in amino acids: CASSVEQGNGYTF. DNA of the CDR3: TGTGCCAGCAGCGTAGAACAGGGTAACGGCTACACCTTC.

The chain couples TRBV7-8 to TRBJ1-5; tentatively, D is TRBD1 (5 bases). Per germline, CDR1 SGHVS and CDR2 FQNEAQ. This CDR3 spans 15 amino acids. Deletions cut 3 bases from V and 0 bases from J, with 9 bases between. For the CDR3, the DNA is TGTGCCAGCAGCTTGGGCAGGGCTAGCAATCAGCCCCAGCATTTT. It is translated as CASSLGRASNQPQHF. The complete variable domain, with remaining parts taken from reference TRBV7-8 and TRBJ1-5, reads GAGVSQSPRYKVAKRGQDVALRCDPISGHVSLFWYQQALGQGPEFLTYFQNEAQLDKSGLPSDRFFAERPEGSVSTLKIQRTQQEDSAVYLCASSLGRASNQPQHFGDGTRLSIL.

The chain is built from TRBV5-1 and TRBJ1-3, with 7 bases matching TRBD1. The junction had 4 bases not matched to a gene; V was cut back by 4 bases and J by 3 bases. The V gene's germline CDR1 is SGHRS and CDR2 YFSETQ. The CDR3 contains 14 residues. The CDR3 spells CASSPQGYGNTIYF. The CDR3 DNA reads as TGCGCCAGCAGCCCACAGGGGTATGGAAACACCATATATTTT.

This chain connects TRBV18 to TRBJ2-7; 12 bases map to TRBD2. V shed 4 bases, J shed 0 bases, and the junction held 7 bases outside the gene matches. Germline V CDR1 and CDR2: KGHSH, LQKENI. The CDR3 totals 17 residues. The CDR3 DNA reads TGTGCCAGCTCACGCGGGACTAGCGGGCCCTCCTCCTACGAGCAGTACTTC. The encoded protein is CASSRGTSGPSSYEQYF. The whole variable domain, remainder taken from reference TRBV18 and TRBJ2-7, is NAGVMQNPRHLVRRRGQEARLRCSPMKGHSHVYWYRQLPEEGLKFMVYLQKENIIDESGMPKERFSAEFPKEGPSILRIQQVVRGDSAAYFCASSRGTSGPSSYEQYFGPGTRLTVT.

The chain carries TRBV19 and TRBJ1-2; D gene unclear. The V end was cut by 3 bases, the J end by 10 bases, with 15 bases between. In germline, CDR1 is LNHDA, CDR2 SQIVND (reference sequence). The CDR3 is made up of 13 amino acids. CDR3 bases: TGTGCCAGTAGTATCCCCCGATCTTGGGACTACACCTTC. Translated: CASSIPRSWDYTF.

This clonotype has a handful of counts. The rearrangement uses TRBV19 and TRBJ2-1; D possibly corresponds to TRBD1 (5 bases). This CDR3 has 19 amino acids. CDR1 is LNHDA and CDR2 is SQIVND in the germline V gene (reference sequence). V lost 3 bases and J lost 2, with 23 bases in between. The CDR3 loop is CASSIQATWAGIAYNEQFF. The DNA of the CDR3 is TGTGCCAGTAGTATCCAAGCAACTTGGGCAGGGATTGCCTACAATGAGCAGTTCTTC.

The genes are TRBV20-1 and TRBJ1-2, with 9 bases that match TRBD1. This CDR3 contains 14 residues. V lost 6 bases, J lost 6 bases, and 11 bases stayed unmatched. The germline V gene encodes CDR1 DFQATT and CDR2 SNEGSKA (reference sequence). CDR3 sequence (DNA): TGCAGTGCGGCCCCCCTACAGGGGGCTAATGGCTACACCTTC. Translated: CSAAPLQGANGYTF.

The gene calls are TRBV10-3 and TRBJ2-1; 9 bases are a match to TRBD2. The germline V gene encodes CDR1 ENHRY and CDR2 SYGVKD. The CDR3 contains 16 residues. V trimming: 7 bases; J trimming: 7 bases; junction bases outside the gene matches: 14. The CDR3: CAITVLPSGMGNEQFF. CDR3 bases: TGTGCCATCACCGTATTGCCTAGCGGGATGGGGAATGAGCAGTTCTTC.

This clonotype has just a few counts. This rearrangement joins TRBV5-1 to TRBJ2-3, with 9 bases aligning to TRBD1. Looked up from germline, CDR1 is SGHRS and CDR2 is YFSETQ. CDR3 length: 16 residues. The V segment lost 2 bases and the J segment 0 bases; nucleotides outside the gene matches: 4. The CDR3 protein is CASSLRTGVSTDTQYF. The CDR3 nucleotides read TGCGCCAGCAGCTTACGGACAGGGGTTAGCACAGATACGCAGTATTTT.

The CDR3 loop is CASSSRDRDTETQYF. For the CDR3, the DNA is TGTGCCAGCAGCAGCCGGGACAGGGATACGGAGACCCAGTACTTC. The chain employs TRBV3-1 and TRBJ2-5; 9 bases fit TRBD1. V lost 5 bases to trimming and J lost 5 bases; unmatched junction nucleotides: 9. CDR3 length equals 15 residues. CDR1 is LGHDT, CDR2 YNNKEL, per germline (reference sequence).

The rearrangement links TRBV15 to TRBJ1-3; D remains unclear. CDR3 size: 13 residues. Germline CDR1 LNHNV, CDR2 YYDKDF (reference sequence). The germline V and J ends were trimmed by 0 bases and 3 bases, with 3 bases remaining between them. CDR3 coding DNA: TGTGCCACCAGCAGAGATAATGGAAACACCATATATTTT. Protein sequence: CATSRDNGNTIYF.

Only a few counts were recorded for this clonotype. This chain connects TRBV20-1 to TRBJ1-5; 7 bases align to TRBD1. Germline V gene data show CDR1 as DFQATT and CDR2 as SNEGSKA (reference sequence). V was clipped by 4 bases and J by 0 bases; unmatched bases: 3. CDR3 length: 14 residues. CDR3 loop: CSAIQGRSNQPQHF. CDR3 DNA: TGCAGTGCTATACAGGGGCGTAGCAATCAGCCCCAGCATTTT.

In this sample, this clonotype turned up a few times. This rearrangement joins TRBV20-1 to TRBJ2-3; D is perhaps TRBD1 or TRBD2 (7 bases each). Trimming shortened V by 3 bases and J by 3 bases, and 16 bases separated the two germline ends. This CDR3 comprises 15 residues. Germline lookup yields CDR1 DFQATT and CDR2 SNEGSKA (reference sequence). As DNA, the CDR3 is TGCAGTGCTAGCGTTCCTCAGGGGGGGACAGATACGCAGTATTTT. Its translation is CSASVPQGGTDTQYF.

As DNA, the CDR3 is TGTGCCAGCAGCCTCTTGGCCGGGGGGGGTACCGAGCAGTACTTC. This encodes CASSLLAGGGTEQYF. The chain combines TRBV4-2 with TRBJ2-7, with 8 bases aligning to TRBD2. The ends lost 4 bases at V and 6 bases at J; junction bases unmatched: 11. The CDR3 is 15 residues long. CDR1 and CDR2 from the germline V gene are LGHNA and YNFKEQ.

This clonotype was detected only a few times. The chain combines TRBV6-5 with TRBJ1-2; D possibly corresponds to TRBD1 (6 bases). The CDR3 extends over 15 amino acids. Germline CDR1 reads MNHEY; CDR2 reads SVGAGI. V dropped 0 bases and J dropped 6 bases, with 14 bases sitting between them. The CDR3 nucleotides read TGTGCCAGCAGTTACTCGTTCACGGCAGGGGATGGCTACACCTTC. Amino acid sequence: CASSYSFTAGDGYTF.

As DNA, the CDR3 is TGTGCCAGCAGCCAGGCGTGGAGAGATACGCAGTATTTT. Encoded protein: CASSQAWRDTQYF. V gene TRBV7-3 combines with J gene TRBJ2-3; D call uncertain. CDR3 length equals 13 residues. Trimming removed 5 bases at V and 5 bases at J, with 11 bases between. Germline V gene sequence: CDR1 SGHTA, CDR2 FQGTGA.

The chain has TRBV3-1 and TRBJ1-1; D unresolved. CDR1 is LGHDT, CDR2 YNNKEL, per germline (reference sequence). The CDR3 is 15 amino acids. The germline V and J ends were trimmed by 3 bases and 0 bases, with 11 bases remaining between them. In DNA form, the CDR3 reads TGTGCCAGCAGCCATGCACGGAGGGTGAACACTGAAGCTTTCTTT. It specifies CASSHARRVNTEAFF.